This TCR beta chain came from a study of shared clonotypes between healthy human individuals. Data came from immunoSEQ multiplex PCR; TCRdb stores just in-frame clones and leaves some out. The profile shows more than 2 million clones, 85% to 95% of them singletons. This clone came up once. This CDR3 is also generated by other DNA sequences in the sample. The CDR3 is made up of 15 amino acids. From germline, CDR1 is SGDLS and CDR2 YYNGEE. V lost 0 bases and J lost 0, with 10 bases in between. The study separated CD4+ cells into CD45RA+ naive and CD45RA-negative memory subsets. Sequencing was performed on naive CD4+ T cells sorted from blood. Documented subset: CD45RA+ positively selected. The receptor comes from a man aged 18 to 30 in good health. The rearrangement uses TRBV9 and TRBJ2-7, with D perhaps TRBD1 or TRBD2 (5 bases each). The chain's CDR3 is CASSVGGKSSYEQYF. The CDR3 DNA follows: TGTGCCAGCAGCGTAGGGGGGAAAAGCTCCTACGAGCAGTACTTC.